These T cell receptor beta chains were read from a single sample in a study of blood T cell repertoires in COVID-19. Clones were read by immunoSEQ multiplex PCR, and TCRdb kept only the in-frame ones, dropping some. The table shows under 250,000 clones, with around nine tenths occurring only once. The specimen was peripheral blood. Every receptor here comes from a man aged 45 to 65 with COVID-19, enrolled during active disease. Both conserved end residues are part of each CDR3. A D gene is named only where the DNA matches it firmly. Clone size appears in some rows only: once, few, many, or a class for an expanded clone.

TRBJ2-7 | TRBV7-9 | TRBD1 | . | TGTGCCAGCAGAAACAGCCGGGACAGAGGCTACGAGCAGTACTTC | CASRNSRDRGYEQYF
TRBJ2-7 | TRBV3-1/TRBV3-2 | TRBD2 | . | TGTGCCAGCAGCCAAGAACCGGGAGGGCCGAAATCCTACGAGCAGTACTTC | CASSQEPGGPKSYEQYF
TRBJ2-1 | TRBV6-2/TRBV6-3 | . | . | TGTGCCAGCAGTTCTCGGACAGAACCTTCCTACAATGAGCAGTTCTTC | CASSSRTEPSYNEQFF
TRBJ2-1 | TRBV9 | TRBD2 | few | TGTGCCAGCAGCGTAGTCGAAATGGGGGAGGGCAGGGATGAGCAGTTCTTC | CASSVVEMGEGRDEQFF
TRBJ2-7 | TRBV7-9 | . | . | TGTGCCAGCACGTTAGACTCTGGGGAGCAGTACTTC | CASTLDSGEQYF
TRBJ2-3 | TRBV20-1 | . | once | TGCAGTGCTAGTTTGGCAGGGGCAGATACGCAGTATTTT | CSASLAGADTQYF
TRBJ2-1 | TRBV10-1 | TRBD2 | . | TGCGCCAGCAGTGAGCTGGGACTAGCGTTCAATGAGCAGTTCTTC | CASSELGLAFNEQFF
TRBJ2-2 | TRBV6-6 | TRBD2 | . | TGTGCCAGCAGGGTAGCGGGGGGCAACACCGGGGAGCTGTTTTTT | CASRVAGGNTGELFF
TRBJ1-6 | TRBV12-3/TRBV12-4 | . | . | TGTGCCAGCAGTTTTAACGGTAATTCACCCCTCCACTTT | CASSFNGNSPLHF
TRBJ2-7 | TRBV7-3 | TRBD2 | . | TGTGCCAGCAGCTCCGTCTGGTGGACTAGCGGGAGCTACGAGCAGTACTTC | CASSSVWWTSGSYEQYF
TRBJ1-1 | TRBV18 | . | . | TGTGCCAGCTCACCGCAACCAATCGGACAGAACGTAGGTACTGAAGCTTTCTTT | CASSPQPIGQNVGTEAFF
TRBJ1-6 | TRBV3-1/TRBV3-2 | . | . | TGTGCCAGCAGCCACCCACCGGGAAATAATTCACCCCTCCACTTT | CASSHPPGNNSPLHF
TRBJ2-1 | TRBV19 | . | . | TGTGCCAGTAGTACTCGGGGAGCCCCCTATAACAATGAGCAGTTCTTC | CASSTRGAPYNNEQFF
TRBJ2-3 | TRBV6-2/TRBV6-3 | TRBD2 | . | TGTGCCAGCAGTTACTCGAGATTCCTAGCGGGCCGCACAGATACGCAGTATTTT | CASSYSRFLAGRTDTQYF
TRBJ2-1 | TRBV18 | . | once | TGTGCCAGCTCACCGTTAAGGACAGTTCATGAGCAGTTCTTC | CASSPLRTVHEQFF